The clone carrying this TCR beta chain has a count of ten or more. Its specificity is unknown. It was RNA transcripts that yielded the amplified TCR beta CDR3 regions. The HTBI primer set served for first-round RT-PCR of the TCR CDR3. TCRdb independently ran MiXCR on the multiplex PCR reads; one entry per CDR3 protein. This sample has some 500,000 distinct CDR3 sequences, with approximately 15% found just once. This entry belongs to a study of T cells in Graves' hyperthyroidism and ophthalmopathy. Isolation of PBMCs was performed on about 10 ml fresh peripheral blood. Study outcomes and limitations: Blood shared most expanded thyroid clonotypes above 0.001.

The germline gives CDR1 SGDLS, CDR2 YYNGEE. The CDR3 is 17 residues long. Trimming took 0 bases from V and 0 from J, leaving 15 bases between them. This TCR was sampled from a woman aged 18-29 years with Graves' hyperthyroidism. The specimen was blood. V usage is TRBV9 and J usage is TRBJ2-5, with D possibly matching TRBD2 (5 bases). CDR3: CASSVGKRITYQETQYF. The CDR3 DNA sequence: TGTGCCAGCAGCGTAGGCAAGCGGATAACGTACCAAGAGACCCAGTACTTC.